This record concerns one T cell receptor beta chain sequence. The antigen remains undetermined. This record comes from a study of CD8 T cells in Susac syndrome. Broader study findings: It was acknowledged in the study that the number of individuals who were included in its TCR sequencing and HLA analysis was relatively small.

Reverse transcription used roughly 0.45 to 1 ug RNA and random hexamers. MiXCR, run by TCRdb on the immunoSEQ multiplex PCR reads, gives a single entry per CDR3 protein. The sample carries some 100,000 distinct CDR3 sequences, around 90% recorded once. TCR beta sequencing covered blood CD8+ and CD4+ T cells. The CDR3 is 13 amino acids. V was clipped by 1 base and J by 6 bases, with 7 bases between them. Germline values: CDR1 MNHNS, CDR2 SASEGT. The chain uses TRBV6-1 and TRBJ1-5; D gene unclear. What was sequenced was CD4+ T cells from PBMCs. The TCR was taken from a human donor in good health. The CDR3 DNA sequence: TGTGCCAGCAGTGAAGGCGGTGGTCAGCCCCAGCATTTT. This codes for CASSEGGGQPQHF.